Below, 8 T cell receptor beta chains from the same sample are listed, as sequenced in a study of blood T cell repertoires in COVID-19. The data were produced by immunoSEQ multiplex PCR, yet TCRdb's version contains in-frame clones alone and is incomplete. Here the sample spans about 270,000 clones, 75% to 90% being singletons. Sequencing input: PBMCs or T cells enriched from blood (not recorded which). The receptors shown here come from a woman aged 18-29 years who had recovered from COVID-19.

As DNA, the CDR3 is TGTGCCAGCAGCGTACAGATGAACACCGGGGAGCTGTTTTTT. Translated: CASSVQMNTGELFF. The chain recombines TRBV9 with TRBJ2-2; no clear D gene. The ends were cut back, 1 base at V and 1 base at J, with 5 bases in the middle. This CDR3 spans 14 amino acids. Looked up from germline, CDR1 is SGDLS and CDR2 is YYNGEE.

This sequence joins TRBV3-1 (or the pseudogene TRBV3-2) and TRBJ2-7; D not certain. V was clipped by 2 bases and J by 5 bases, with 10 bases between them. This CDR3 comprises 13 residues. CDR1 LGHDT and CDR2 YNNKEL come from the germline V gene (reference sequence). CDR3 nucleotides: TGTGCCAGCAGCCAACCGAGTCTCCACGAGCAGTACTTC. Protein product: CASSQPSLHEQYF.

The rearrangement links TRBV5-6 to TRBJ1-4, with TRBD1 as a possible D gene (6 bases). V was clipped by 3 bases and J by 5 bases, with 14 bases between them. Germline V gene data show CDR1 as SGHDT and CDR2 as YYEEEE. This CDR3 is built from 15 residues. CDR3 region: CASSYYPGANEKLFF. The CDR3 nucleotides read TGTGCCAGCAGCTATTACCCAGGGGCCAATGAAAAACTGTTTTTT.

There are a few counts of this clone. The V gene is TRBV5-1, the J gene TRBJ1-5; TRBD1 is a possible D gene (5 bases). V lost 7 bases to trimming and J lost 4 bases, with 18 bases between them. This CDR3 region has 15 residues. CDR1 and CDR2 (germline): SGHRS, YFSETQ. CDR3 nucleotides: TGCGCCAGCCCCGCCTCACAGGCAAAGAATCAGCCCCAGCATTTT. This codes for CASPASQAKNQPQHF.

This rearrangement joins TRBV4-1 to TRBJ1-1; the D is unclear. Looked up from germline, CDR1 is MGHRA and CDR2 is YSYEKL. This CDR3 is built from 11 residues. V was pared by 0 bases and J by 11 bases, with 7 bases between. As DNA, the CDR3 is TGCGCCAGCAGCCAAGATCGTTCGGCTTTCTTT. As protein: CASSQDRSAFF.

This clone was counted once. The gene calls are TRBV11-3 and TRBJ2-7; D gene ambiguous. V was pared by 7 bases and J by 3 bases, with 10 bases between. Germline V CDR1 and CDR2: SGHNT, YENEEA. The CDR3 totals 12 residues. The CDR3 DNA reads TGTGCCAGCATAGATAGAAACTACGAGCAGTACTTC. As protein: CASIDRNYEQYF.

CDR3 nucleotides: TGTGCCAGCAGCCCCCGGACAGGGGGGGGTACTGAAGCTTTCTTT. Translating gives CASSPRTGGGTEAFF. J is TRBJ1-1 and V is TRBV13; TRBD1 agrees at 10 bases. Germline V lookup: CDR1 PRHDT, CDR2 FYEKMQ (reference sequence). The CDR3 extends over 15 amino acids. V shed 5 bases, J shed 5 bases, and the junction held 8 bases outside the gene matches.

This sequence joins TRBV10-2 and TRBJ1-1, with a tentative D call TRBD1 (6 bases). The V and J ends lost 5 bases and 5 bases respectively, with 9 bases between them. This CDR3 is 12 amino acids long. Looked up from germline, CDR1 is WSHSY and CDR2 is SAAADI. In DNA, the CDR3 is TGCGCCAGCAGTATCAGGGGAACTGAAGCTTTCTTT. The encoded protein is CASSIRGTEAFF.